This T cell receptor beta chain was sequenced for a study of T-cell reconstitution after alpha-beta-depleted transplantation in children. Unique molecular identifiers were incorporated during preparation of the TCRbeta library. MiXCR was run by TCRdb on the PCR reads, yielding one entry per CDR3 protein. The sample carries about 20,000 distinct CDR3 sequences, roughly a tenth recorded once. The CDR3 is made up of 14 amino acids. V dropped 0 bases and J dropped 8; count of bases not matched to a gene: 6. CDR1 and CDR2 (germline): GTSNPN, SVGIG (reference sequence). V usage is TRBV30 and J usage is TRBJ1-2, with TRBD1 matching 10 bases. Sequencing was performed on PBMCs from the stem cell graft donor, taken from the stem cell graft. This TCR was recovered from a human donor who donated a stem cell graft to a child with chronic granulomatous disease. This chain's CDR3 is CAWSVGTGAGGYTF. The CDR3 DNA is TGTGCCTGGAGTGTAGGGACAGGGGCAGGAGGCTACACCTTC.